The next 10 T cell receptor beta chains were all read from a single sample in a study of the immune and genomic landscape of osteosarcoma. Primary, local recurrence and metastasis osteosarcoma tumors were taken after treatment from poor-prognosis patients. Assay used: immunoSEQ multiplex PCR; TCRdb lists only in-frame clones, some missing. Among roughly 10,000 clones listed, under 75% were seen once. Sequencing input: osteosarcoma tumor tissue from the lung. These receptor sequences come from a human donor with osteosarcoma.

The V gene is TRBV15, the J gene TRBJ2-7; possible D gene TRBD1, 5 bases. The CDR3 sequence is 15 residues long. Germline CDR1 and CDR2: LNHNV and YYDKDF (reference sequence). Deletions cut 3 bases from V and 0 bases from J, with 12 bases between. This CDR3 reads CATSRGWGASYEQYF. CDR3 DNA sequence: TGTGCCACCAGCAGGGGGTGGGGCGCCTCCTACGAGCAGTACTTC.

The rearrangement links TRBV5-5 to TRBJ1-2; possible D gene TRBD1, 5 bases. Trimming shortened V by 4 bases and J by 6 bases, and 16 bases separated the two germline ends. The CDR3 sequence is 14 residues long. Germline V gives CDR1 SGHKS, CDR2 YYEKEE (reference sequence). The CDR3 region has the DNA TGTGCCAGCAGCCTCCTCGGGACCCTGGATGGCTACACCTTC. It yields the protein CASSLLGTLDGYTF.

This clone was counted a few times. Since no conserved phenylalanine or tryptophan closes the CDR3, a read error is the likely cause. The DNA is omitted, as the CDR3 cannot be located on it reliably, and the CDR3 follows TCRdb's listing. This sequence joins TRBV7-9 and TRBJ1-1. Germline V CDR1 and CDR2: SEHNR, FQNEAQ (reference sequence). The CDR3 has 12 residues if both end residues are counted. This CDR3 reads CASSGWRVVREV.

J is TRBJ2-3 and V is TRBV4-1; possibly TRBD1 for D (6 bases). Germline V lookup: CDR1 MGHRA, CDR2 YSYEKL. CDR3 length: 17 residues. V was shortened by 1 base and J by 1 base, with 15 bases between the two germline ends. CDR3 in amino acids: CASSQVTGTSRTDTQYF. CDR3 nucleotides: TGCGCCAGCAGCCAAGTTACCGGGACATCCCGCACAGATACGCAGTATTTT.

V and J are TRBV5-1 and TRBJ2-5; the match to TRBD2 covers 9 bases. The trim removed 0 bases at V and 4 bases at J, leaving 4 bases unmatched. CDR3 length: 15 residues. CDR1 SGHRS and CDR2 YFSETQ come from the germline V gene. CDR3 coding DNA: TGCGCCAGCAGCTTGGGACTAGCGGAGGTAGAGACCCAGTACTTC. This sequence encodes CASSLGLAEVETQYF. Based on the CDR3 plus reference TRBV5-1 and TRBJ2-5, the full variable domain is KAGVTQTPRYLIKTRGQQVTLSCSPISGHRSVSWYQQTPGQGLQFLFEYFSETQRNKGNFPGRFSGRQFSNSRSEMNVSTLELGDSALYLCASSLGLAEVETQYFGPGTRLLVL.

The table lists this clone with a count of one. This chain connects TRBV2 to TRBJ2-1; 8 nucleotides line up with TRBD2. The CDR3 is made up of 17 amino acids. Unmatched junction bases numbered 12, after V lost 1 base and J lost 7 bases. The germline gives CDR1 SNHLY, CDR2 FYNNEI. CDR3 protein: CASSEGSGRVYGNEQFF. The CDR3 DNA reads TGTGCCAGCAGTGAAGGGTCCGGGAGGGTTTATGGAAATGAGCAGTTCTTC.

This clone was counted a few times. J is TRBJ1-2 and V is TRBV6-1, with TRBD1 identical over 7 bases. Germline lookup yields CDR1 MNHNS and CDR2 SASEGT. V was pared by 0 bases and J by 4 bases, with 8 bases of the junction left unmatched. The CDR3 has 16 amino acids. The CDR3 spells CASSEAETGHPYGYTF. CDR3 coding DNA: TGTGCCAGCAGTGAAGCGGAGACAGGGCACCCCTATGGCTACACCTTC.

The chain couples TRBV6-6 to TRBJ1-5; no firm D call. V was clipped by 10 bases and J by 6 bases, with 16 bases between them. This CDR3 region has 13 residues. Germline V gene lookup returns CDR1 MNHNY and CDR2 SVGAGI (reference sequence). The CDR3 here is CATSSTVRQPQHF. DNA for the CDR3: TGTGCCACCTCCTCAACAGTCCGTCAGCCCCAGCATTTT.

In this sample, this clone turned up a few times. The CDR3: CANPAGGTGELFF. The CDR3, as DNA: TGTGCCAACCCCGCCGGGGGGACCGGGGAGCTGTTTTTT. V gene TRBV30 combines with J gene TRBJ2-2, with TRBD2 matching 7 bases. The length of the CDR3 is 13 residues. The germline V gene encodes CDR1 GTSNPN and CDR2 SVGIG (reference sequence). Trimming took 8 bases from V and 5 from J; bases not matched to a gene: 8.

J is TRBJ2-7 and V is TRBV7-1; no reliable D call. TRBV7-1 is flagged as an ORF with uncertain function. CDR3 length: 15 amino acids. V lost 5 bases, J lost 3 bases, and 17 bases lay in between. The CDR3 sequence: CASSPHFSRHYEQYF. The CDR3 DNA reads as TGTGCCAGCAGCCCCCATTTTAGCCGCCACTACGAGCAGTACTTC.